The 15 T cell receptor beta chains below all came from one sample that was sequenced in a study of blood T cell repertoires in COVID-19. The table came from immunoSEQ multiplex PCR; TCRdb's copy has only in-frame clones and leaves some out. The data show 200,000 to 300,000 clones, with about nine tenths seen just once and 2.5% held by the top ten. Sequencing was performed on PBMCs or T cells enriched from blood (not recorded which). These TCRs come from a woman aged 40 to 50 with acute COVID-19.

The chain combines TRBV12-5 with TRBJ2-3; tentatively, D is TRBD2 (5 bases). The CDR3 has 13 amino acids. CDR1 LGHNT and CDR2 FRNRAP come from the germline V gene. V lost 8 bases and J lost 2, with 11 bases in between. CDR3 coding DNA: TGTGCTAGTCGTGGGAGTGTCACAGATACGCAGTATTTT. Protein: CASRGSVTDTQYF.

The chain links TRBV7-2 to TRBJ2-7, with 7 bases fitting TRBD1. The CDR3 totals 15 residues. V dropped 5 bases and J dropped 1; count of bases not matched to a gene: 8. Germline V gives CDR1 SGHTA, CDR2 FQGNSA. The CDR3 sequence: CASSHDRASSYEQYF. CDR3 bases: TGTGCCAGCAGCCACGACAGGGCCTCATCCTACGAGCAGTACTTC.

V usage is TRBV5-1 and J usage is TRBJ1-2, with 7 positions matching TRBD1. The germline V gene has CDR1 SGHRS and CDR2 YFSETQ. V was clipped by 4 bases and J by 4 bases; unmatched bases: 4. The length of the CDR3 is 13 residues. The CDR3 DNA reads as TGCGCCAGCAGCGGGGGACAGCTCTATGGCTACACCTTC. Its translation is CASSGGQLYGYTF.

The rearrangement joins TRBV29-1 to TRBJ2-7, with D unclear. Trimming cost V 5 bases and J 5 bases, with 10 bases left between them. The CDR3 runs to 11 residues. In germline, CDR1 is SQVTM, CDR2 ANQGSEA. The CDR3 is CSVTQANEQYF. The CDR3 nucleotides read TGCAGCGTTACCCAGGCCAACGAGCAGTACTTC.

The CDR3 sequence: CASSADWDRGGNEQFF. In DNA form, the CDR3 reads TGTGCCAGCAGCGCTGATTGGGACAGGGGTGGCAATGAGCAGTTCTTC. This sequence joins TRBV9 and TRBJ2-1, with 10 bases aligning to TRBD1. This CDR3 comprises 16 residues. CDR1 is SGDLS, CDR2 YYNGEE, per germline. V was clipped by 3 bases and J by 6 bases; unmatched bases: 9.

The gene calls are TRBV5-4 and TRBJ2-5, with a weak D call TRBD1 (6 bases). The CDR3 is made up of 15 amino acids. Germline CDR1 reads SGHNT; CDR2 reads YYREEE (reference sequence). Between the trimmed V and J ends, which lost 1 base and 0 bases, there was a span of 10 bases. In nucleotides, the CDR3 is TGTGCCAGCAGCTTGCCGACAGGCTACCAAGAGACCCAGTACTTC. It translates to CASSLPTGYQETQYF.

This chain connects TRBV4-1 to TRBJ1-2; TRBD1 agrees at 12 bases. The V gene's germline CDR1 is MGHRA and CDR2 YSYEKL. The V gene end was trimmed by 8 bases and the J gene end by 7 bases; junction bases not matched to a gene: 14. The CDR3 loop spans 16 amino acids. In DNA, the CDR3 is TGCGCCAGCTCTGTCCCGGGACAGGGGGCGCGGCTTGGCTACACCTTC. Encoded protein: CASSVPGQGARLGYTF.

The rearrangement uses TRBV6-5 and TRBJ2-1; 7 bases fit TRBD2. Germline V gene data show CDR1 as MNHEY and CDR2 as SVGAGI. V was clipped by 10 bases and J by 1 base; unmatched bases: 4. This CDR3 region has 13 residues. Here the CDR3 reads CATRGVSYNEQFF. DNA for the CDR3: TGTGCCACCCGGGGGGTTTCCTACAATGAGCAGTTCTTC.

J is TRBJ2-7 and V is TRBV21-1; TRBD2, as called in the table, went unchecked against the DNA. TRBV21-1 represents a pseudogene. This CDR3 spans 16 amino acids. The CDR3 nucleotides are TGTGCCAGCAGCAAAGTTGAAGCGGGATGGAGGCCCGAGCAGTACGTC. Encoded protein: CASSKVEAGWRPEQYV.

V usage is TRBV12-3 or TRBV12-4 and J usage is TRBJ1-5; D is unclear. V was pared by 2 bases and J by 6 bases, with 8 bases between. The CDR3 runs to 13 residues. CDR3 in amino acids: CASSLRAGQPQHF. The CDR3 DNA sequence: TGTGCCAGCAGTTTAAGGGCGGGTCAGCCCCAGCATTTT.

The V and J genes are TRBV9 and TRBJ2-1, with D hard to call. CDR1 is SGDLS, CDR2 YYNGEE, per germline. CDR3 length: 13 residues. V lost 0 bases to trimming and J lost 6 bases, with 7 bases between them. Written as DNA, the CDR3 is TGTGCCAGCAGCGTAGACAGATCCAATGAGCAGTTCTTC. Amino acids: CASSVDRSNEQFF.

This rearrangement joins TRBV10-3 to TRBJ2-7, with D perhaps TRBD1 (6 bases). CDR1 and CDR2 (germline): ENHRY, SYGVKD. The CDR3 extends over 13 amino acids. Trimming stripped 10 bases from V and 6 bases from J, with 19 bases between. The CDR3 loop reads CATTALQGGEQYV. CDR3 coding DNA: TGTGCCACCACGGCTCTACAGGGTGGCGAGCAGTACGTC.

This clone appeared once. This chain uses TRBV5-1 with TRBJ2-2, with 13 bases that match TRBD2. This CDR3 has 17 residues. The trim removed 4 bases at V and 5 bases at J, leaving 8 bases unmatched. Per the germline V gene, CDR1 is SGHRS and CDR2 is YFSETQ. The CDR3 protein is CASSGLTSGGRTGELFF. As DNA, the CDR3 is TGCGCCAGCAGCGGCCTGACTAGCGGGGGGCGGACCGGGGAGCTGTTTTTT.

V usage is TRBV7-8 and J usage is TRBJ1-2; TRBD1 matches at 11 bases. The CDR3 spans 16 residues. J was trimmed by 1 base and V by 3 bases; bases with no gene match: 4. Germline V CDR1 and CDR2: SGHVS, FQNEAQ. The CDR3 DNA sequence: TGTGCCAGCAGCTTGTCCGGGACAGGGGGTAACTATGGCTACACCTTC. Its translation is CASSLSGTGGNYGYTF.

The chain couples TRBV12-5 to TRBJ2-3; maybe TRBD1 (5 bases). Between the trimmed V and J ends, which lost 6 bases and 5 bases, there was a span of 9 bases. Germline V gene lookup returns CDR1 LGHNT and CDR2 FRNRAP. The CDR3 sequence is 12 residues long. The CDR3 region is CASGKGIDTQYF. The DNA for the CDR3 is TGTGCTAGTGGGAAGGGGATAGATACGCAGTATTTT.